These T cell receptor beta chains were read from a single sample in a study of response to subunit inactivated influenza vaccine. TCRdb reanalysed the RT-PCR reads using MiXCR and keeps one entry per CDR3 protein. The sample shows about 540,000 distinct CDR3 sequences, approximately 15% of them seen only once. The specimen was PBMCs from blood, collected 11 to 12 days after vaccination. These receptors originate from a man aged 45-65 years who received an inactivated influenza vaccine. The CDR3 runs from the conserved cysteine through the conserved F or W. The order of the fields is V gene, CDR3 protein.

V: TRBV9; CDR3: CASSVGNRGDEQFF
V: TRBV6-1; CDR3: CASRQSSYNSPLHF
V: TRBV20-1; CDR3: CSARPENTEAFF
V: TRBV7-2; CDR3: CASSLSSLAVYEQYF
V: TRBV29-1; CDR3: CSVRSGPDNEQFF
V: TRBV24-1; CDR3: CATSELAVPNEQFF
V: TRBV7-9; CDR3: CASSLVGAGGNTIYF
V: TRBV6-1; CDR3: CASSRPGQAYEQYF
V: TRBV6-5; CDR3: CASSYQRPSGESYEQYF
V: TRBV5-1; CDR3: CASSLSPIGETQYF
V: TRBV28; CDR3: CASKDGSNSYNSPLHF
V: TRBV18; CDR3: CASSPPATSGMLTQYF
V: TRBV5-1; CDR3: CASSLEGGRAVNTQYF
V: TRBV5-1; CDR3: CASSTGRSRQFF